A selection of T cell receptor beta chains follows, all from one sample in a study of post-analysis software for immune sequencing data. TCRdb itself ran the PCR reads through MiXCR, one entry per CDR3 protein. The data hold around 700,000 distinct CDR3 sequences, with approximately 60% observed a single time. The source material was blood. The origin of the receptors is a girl under 10 years old with multiple sclerosis. The CDR3 runs from the conserved cysteine through the conserved F or W. Each record gives: J gene, clone size, V gene, D gene, CDR3 DNA, CDR3 protein. D genes are given only for firm matches. Rows give clone size only sometimes, using once, few, many, or a class for an expanded clone.

J: TRBJ2-5
size: .
V: TRBV5-4
D: .
DNA: TGTGCCAGCAGTTACATGGAGGGGGCCCTAGAGACCCAGTACTTC
CDR3: CASSYMEGALETQYF

J: TRBJ2-3
size: .
V: TRBV20-1
D: TRBD2
DNA: TGCAGTGCAGTCGGACTAGCGGCCGATTCTAGCACAGATACGCAGTATTTT
CDR3: CSAVGLAADSSTDTQYF

J: TRBJ2-7
size: few
V: TRBV7-8
D: .
DNA: TGTGCCAGCAGCCCGACAAGGACGCCAACCTACGAGCAGTACTTC
CDR3: CASSPTRTPTYEQYF

J: TRBJ2-1
size: .
V: TRBV10-3
D: TRBD2
DNA: TGTGCCATCAGCGTTCCGGATCTAGCGGGAGGCGATGAGCAGTTCTTC
CDR3: CAISVPDLAGGDEQFF

J: TRBJ1-2
size: .
V: TRBV27
D: .
DNA: TGTGCCAGCAGTTTTCAGCCAGCACGATATGGCTACACCTTC
CDR3: CASSFQPARYGYTF

J: TRBJ2-7
size: few
V: TRBV5-6
D: .
DNA: TGTGCCAGCAGCTTTTTCACTGGGGGCTACGAGCAGTACTTC
CDR3: CASSFFTGGYEQYF

J: TRBJ2-1
size: .
V: TRBV12-3/TRBV12-4
D: TRBD2
DNA: TGTGCCACGGGACTAGCGGGAGCCCTCTACAATGAGCAGTTCTTC
CDR3: CATGLAGALYNEQFF

J: TRBJ2-3
size: .
V: TRBV20-1
D: TRBD2
DNA: TGCAGTGCTCGGGGGACTAGCGGGGTTACCACAGATACGCAGTATTTT
CDR3: CSARGTSGVTTDTQYF

J: TRBJ1-5
size: few
V: TRBV27
D: .
DNA: TGTGCCAGCAGAGCTCTCGGGGGGCCTAGCAATCAGCCCCAGCATTTT
CDR3: CASRALGGPSNQPQHF

J: TRBJ1-2
size: .
V: TRBV29-1
D: .
DNA: TGCAGCGTTGAGGCAGGTGCGGTCGGCTACACCTTC
CDR3: CSVEAGAVGYTF